Listed below are T cell receptor beta chains from one sample, sequenced in a study of cytomegalovirus exposure and HLA in healthy donors. Measured with immunoSEQ multiplex PCR; TCRdb has only the in-frame clones, and not every one. The repertoire has over 150,000 clones, roughly 80% of them found once; the top ten carry less than 2.5%. The sequenced material came from PBMCs. Every receptor here comes from a male donor in good health and CMV-seronegative. Both conserved end residues are part of each CDR3. The order of the fields is V gene, clone size, D gene, J gene, CDR3 DNA, CDR3 protein. D genes are given only for firm matches. Rows may omit the clone size; those that give it use once, few, many or a size class.

V: TRBV27
size: -
D: TRBD2
J: TRBJ2-2
DNA: TGTGCCAGCAGTTTTGGGCTAGCGGGGGCCACCGGGGAGCTGTTTTTT
CDR3: CASSFGLAGATGELFF

V: TRBV2
size: -
D: TRBD2
J: TRBJ2-2
DNA: TGTGCCAGCAGTGAACTGGGCGGGGGGAACACCGGGGAGCTGTTTTTT
CDR3: CASSELGGGNTGELFF

V: TRBV7-9
size: once
D: -
J: TRBJ2-1
DNA: TGTGCCAGCAGCTTTAGGAGTAGCTCCTACAATGAGCAGTTCTTC
CDR3: CASSFRSSSYNEQFF

V: TRBV7-2
size: -
D: TRBD1
J: TRBJ2-7
DNA: TGTGCCAGCAGCTCACAGGGGGCCAAGCAGTACTTC
CDR3: CASSSQGAKQYF

V: TRBV7-6
size: -
D: TRBD1
J: TRBJ2-2
DNA: TGTGCCAGCAGCGAACGATACAGGGGGCAATTTGGGACGAACACCGGGGAGCTGTTTTTT
CDR3: CASSERYRGQFGTNTGELFF

V: TRBV18
size: -
D: -
J: TRBJ2-5
DNA: TGTGCCAGCTCACCCGACCAAGAGACCCAGTACTTC
CDR3: CASSPDQETQYF

V: TRBV6-5
size: -
D: -
J: TRBJ1-1
DNA: TGTGCCAGCAGTGGGCTTCGGAACACTGAAGCTTTCTTT
CDR3: CASSGLRNTEAFF

V: TRBV28
size: once
D: -
J: TRBJ2-3
DNA: TGTGCCAGCGTTTCGGCGGGCACAGATACGCAGTATTTT
CDR3: CASVSAGTDTQYF

V: TRBV5-4
size: -
D: -
J: TRBJ2-7
DNA: TGTGCCAGCAGCTTGGGTCTGGCCTCCTACGAGCAGTACTTC
CDR3: CASSLGLASYEQYF

V: TRBV6-5
size: -
D: TRBD1
J: TRBJ2-2
DNA: TGTGCCAGCAGCGTACAGGGGGCGAACACCGGGGAGCTGTTTTTT
CDR3: CASSVQGANTGELFF

V: TRBV9
size: -
D: TRBD1
J: TRBJ1-1
DNA: TGTGCCAGCAGCGTATCGGGACAGGGGGCAAATGAAGCTTTCTTT
CDR3: CASSVSGQGANEAFF

V: TRBV5-4
size: -
D: -
J: TRBJ1-2
DNA: TGTGCCAGCAGCTTGCGGCGGGACTATGGCTACACCTTC
CDR3: CASSLRRDYGYTF

V: TRBV19
size: once
D: TRBD1
J: TRBJ2-3
DNA: TGTGCCAGCAAACCGGGACAGGGGTCCACAGATACGCAGTATTTT
CDR3: CASKPGQGSTDTQYF

V: TRBV9
size: -
D: -
J: TRBJ1-1
DNA: TGTGCCAGCAGCGTCCAGGTGAGTGACACTGAAGCTTTCTTT
CDR3: CASSVQVSDTEAFF

V: TRBV15
size: few
D: TRBD2
J: TRBJ2-5
DNA: TGTGCCACCAGCAGAGATCCCGGGAGGGAGACCCAGTACTTC
CDR3: CATSRDPGRETQYF

V: TRBV7-2
size: -
D: -
J: TRBJ1-5
DNA: TGTGCCAGCAGCTTGTCCGGGGTTAGCAATCAGCCCCAGCATTTT
CDR3: CASSLSGVSNQPQHF

V: TRBV18
size: -
D: TRBD1
J: TRBJ2-7
DNA: TGTGCCAGCTCACCCCGACAGGGGGCAGCGGGCGAGCAGTACTTC
CDR3: CASSPRQGAAGEQYF

V: TRBV29-1
size: -
D: -
J: TRBJ1-5
DNA: TGCAGCGTTGAAGATCGCGGTCAGCCCCAGCATTTT
CDR3: CSVEDRGQPQHF

V: TRBV6-5
size: once
D: TRBD2
J: TRBJ2-1
DNA: TGTGCCAGCAGTCGACGGGGGGGCCGGTCCAATGAGCAGTTCTTC
CDR3: CASSRRGGRSNEQFF

V: TRBV10-3
size: -
D: TRBD1
J: TRBJ1-6
DNA: TGTGCCATCAGTGAGCAGGGGGGTAATTCACCCCTCCACTTT
CDR3: CAISEQGGNSPLHF

V: TRBV30
size: once
D: -
J: TRBJ2-2
DNA: TGTGCCTGGAGTTACAGGGCCAACACCGGGGAGCTGTTTTTT
CDR3: CAWSYRANTGELFF

V: TRBV5-1
size: -
D: TRBD2
J: TRBJ2-3
DNA: TGCGCCAGCACCCTATTAGCGGGATCCACAGATACGCAGTATTTT
CDR3: CASTLLAGSTDTQYF

V: TRBV7-8
size: -
D: TRBD1
J: TRBJ1-2
DNA: TGTGCCAGCAGCCCGACCTTTCAGGGGGTCTATGGCTACACCTTC
CDR3: CASSPTFQGVYGYTF

V: TRBV18
size: -
D: TRBD1
J: TRBJ2-5
DNA: TGTGCCAGCTCACCGAGACTTAACGACAGGGTGTACCAAGAGACCCAGTACTTC
CDR3: CASSPRLNDRVYQETQYF

V: TRBV7-9
size: -
D: TRBD2
J: TRBJ2-2
DNA: TGTGCCAGCACCGGGGAGATGAGCGGGGATAGAACCGGGGAGCTGTTTTTT
CDR3: CASTGEMSGDRTGELFF

V: TRBV29-1
size: few
D: TRBD1
J: TRBJ2-5
DNA: TGCAGCGTTGGTCCCAGGGGGCTCGTGGAGACCCAGTACTTC
CDR3: CSVGPRGLVETQYF

V: TRBV7-6
size: -
D: -
J: TRBJ2-5
DNA: TGTGCCAGCAGCTTAGGGCAGGTCCAAGAGACCCAGTACTTC
CDR3: CASSLGQVQETQYF

V: TRBV19
size: -
D: -
J: TRBJ1-2
DNA: TGTGCCACCTCGAGGGGGGGATCCGGCTACACCTTC
CDR3: CATSRGGSGYTF

V: TRBV4-3
size: -
D: -
J: TRBJ2-7
DNA: TGCGCCAGCAGCCTTACGATTGGCGGGGTCTCCTACGAGCAGTACTTC
CDR3: CASSLTIGGVSYEQYF

V: TRBV5-8
size: -
D: -
J: TRBJ2-7
DNA: TGTGCCAGCAGCTTGGCCAGGGGTAACATACAACACTACGAGCAGTACTTC
CDR3: CASSLARGNIQHYEQYF

V: TRBV18
size: -
D: TRBD1
J: TRBJ1-3
DNA: TGTGCCAGCTCACCCTCCGGGACAGGGGTTGGAAACACCATATATTTT
CDR3: CASSPSGTGVGNTIYF

V: TRBV4-1
size: -
D: -
J: TRBJ2-1
DNA: TGCGCCAGCAGCCAAGATTTCAGGGCCTCCTACAATGAGCAGTTCTTC
CDR3: CASSQDFRASYNEQFF

V: TRBV30
size: -
D: -
J: TRBJ2-5
DNA: TGTGCCTGGAGTTATTCGGTCCAGGGTGAGACCCAGTACTTC
CDR3: CAWSYSVQGETQYF

V: TRBV7-9
size: once
D: -
J: TRBJ2-5
DNA: TGTGCCAGCAGAGGTACGGTCGCGGTGGGGACCCAGTACTTC
CDR3: CASRGTVAVGTQYF

V: TRBV19
size: -
D: -
J: TRBJ2-7
DNA: TGTGCCAGTAGTGTGGCAGGGTCCTACGAGCAGTACTTC
CDR3: CASSVAGSYEQYF

V: TRBV7-9
size: -
D: TRBD1
J: TRBJ1-2
DNA: TGTTCCAGCAGCGCCCCGGACAGGGGCTTTCTTGGCTATGGCTACACCTTC
CDR3: CSSSAPDRGFLGYGYTF

V: TRBV6-1
size: -
D: -
J: TRBJ2-2
DNA: TGTGCCAGCAGGGGACTTGGTTTTATCACCGGGGAGCTGTTTTTT
CDR3: CASRGLGFITGELFF

V: TRBV7-9
size: -
D: -
J: TRBJ2-5
DNA: TGTGCCAGCAGCCCGCAACAGGGATCGGAGACCCAGTACTTC
CDR3: CASSPQQGSETQYF

V: TRBV5-1
size: once
D: -
J: TRBJ2-1
DNA: TGCGCCAGCAGCTTAGTAACAGGCGCCAATGAGCAGTTCTTC
CDR3: CASSLVTGANEQFF